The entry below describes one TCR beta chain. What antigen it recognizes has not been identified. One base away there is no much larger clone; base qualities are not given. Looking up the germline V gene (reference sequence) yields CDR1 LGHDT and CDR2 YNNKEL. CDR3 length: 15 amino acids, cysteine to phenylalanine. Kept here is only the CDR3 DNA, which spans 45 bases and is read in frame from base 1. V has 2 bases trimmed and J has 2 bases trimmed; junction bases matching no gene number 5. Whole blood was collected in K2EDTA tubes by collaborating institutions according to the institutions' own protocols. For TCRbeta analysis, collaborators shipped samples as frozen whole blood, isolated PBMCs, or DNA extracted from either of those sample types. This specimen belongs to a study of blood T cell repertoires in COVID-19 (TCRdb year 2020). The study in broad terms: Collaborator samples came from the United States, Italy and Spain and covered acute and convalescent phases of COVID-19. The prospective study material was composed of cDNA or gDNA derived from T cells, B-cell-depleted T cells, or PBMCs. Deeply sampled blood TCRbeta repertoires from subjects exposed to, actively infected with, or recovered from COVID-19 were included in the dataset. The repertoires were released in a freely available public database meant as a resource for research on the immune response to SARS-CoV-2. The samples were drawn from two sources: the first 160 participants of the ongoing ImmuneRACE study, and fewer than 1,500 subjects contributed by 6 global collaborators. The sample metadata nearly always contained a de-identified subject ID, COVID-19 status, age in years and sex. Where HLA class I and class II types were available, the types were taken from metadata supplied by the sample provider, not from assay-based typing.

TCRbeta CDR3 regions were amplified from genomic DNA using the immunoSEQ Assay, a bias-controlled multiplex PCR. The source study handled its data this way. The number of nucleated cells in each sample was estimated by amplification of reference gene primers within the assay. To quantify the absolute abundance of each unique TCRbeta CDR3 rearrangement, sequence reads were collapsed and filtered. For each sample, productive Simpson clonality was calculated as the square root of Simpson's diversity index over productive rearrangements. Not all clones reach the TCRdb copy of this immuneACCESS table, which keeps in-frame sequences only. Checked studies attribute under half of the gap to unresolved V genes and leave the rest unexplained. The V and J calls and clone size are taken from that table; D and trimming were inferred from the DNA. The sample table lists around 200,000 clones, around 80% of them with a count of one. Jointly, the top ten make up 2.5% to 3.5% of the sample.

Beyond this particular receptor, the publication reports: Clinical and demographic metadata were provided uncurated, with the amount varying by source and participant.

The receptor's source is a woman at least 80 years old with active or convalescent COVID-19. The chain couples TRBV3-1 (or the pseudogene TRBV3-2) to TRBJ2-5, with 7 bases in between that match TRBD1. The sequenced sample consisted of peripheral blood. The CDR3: CASSQHRDRQETQYF. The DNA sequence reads TGTGCCAGCAGCCAACACCGGGACAGACAAGAGACCCAGTACTTC.